The 27 T cell receptor beta chains below were found in one sample sequenced in a study of glioma-infiltrating T cells. Using RNA template, CDR3s of TCR alpha and beta were amplified with iRepertoire arm-PCR. TCRdb itself ran the multiplex PCR reads through MiXCR, one entry per CDR3 protein. The sample lists 100,000 to 150,000 distinct CDR3 sequences, roughly a quarter occurring once. Input material: glioma tissue, nonneoplastic brain tissue, or PBMCs (not recorded which). The receptors stem from a human donor with low-grade glioma or glioblastoma, undergoing nonglioma brain surgery, or in good health (not recorded which).

This chain uses TRBV14 with TRBJ2-2; 7 nucleotides line up with TRBD1. Germline loops: CDR1 SGHDN, CDR2 FVKESK. J was trimmed by 4 bases and V by 0 bases; bases with no gene match: 17. The CDR3 length is 20 residues. The CDR3 reads CASSQESLQGKMLGTGELFF. Here the CDR3 DNA reads TGTGCCAGCAGCCAAGAGTCCTTACAGGGGAAGATGCTAGGCACCGGGGAGCTGTTTTTT.

This clonotype was counted a few times. V is TRBV3-1 and J is TRBJ2-5; 12 bases match TRBD2. The CDR3 has 18 residues. In germline, CDR1 is LGHDT, CDR2 YNNKEL (reference sequence). The V and J ends lost 4 bases and 2 bases, in that order; junction bases with no gene match: 11. The CDR3 DNA sequence: TGTGCCAGCAGCCTTCGGGCCGGCGGACTAGCGGGACAAGAGACCCAGTACTTC. This sequence encodes CASSLRAGGLAGQETQYF.

This clonotype was observed at least ten times. The rearrangement links TRBV7-8 to TRBJ1-3; D unclear. Trimming took off 5 bases at V and 0 bases at J, with 8 bases between the two ends. The CDR3 spans 14 residues. CDR1 is SGHVS and CDR2 is FQNEAQ in the germline V gene. CDR3 in amino acids: CASSHRGSGNTIYF. The CDR3 DNA reads as TGTGCCAGCAGCCACCGGGGCTCTGGAAACACCATATATTTT.

This clonotype showed up many times. The chain combines TRBV6-2 or TRBV6-3 with TRBJ2-7, with D perhaps being TRBD1 or TRBD2 (5 bases each). Trimming took off 7 bases at V and 1 base at J, with 11 bases between the two ends. The CDR3 has 13 amino acids. The V gene's germline CDR1 is MNHEY and CDR2 SVGEGT. The CDR3 region is CASTLGRSYEQYV. CDR3 nucleotides: TGTGCCAGCACCCTGGGACGGTCCTACGAGCAGTACGTC.

The CDR3 here is CASSPDRGSYGYTF. The DNA of the CDR3 is TGTGCCAGCAGCCCGGACAGGGGAAGTTATGGCTACACCTTC. This rearrangement joins TRBV7-2 to TRBJ1-2, with 9 bases identical to TRBD1. V shed 5 bases and J 5 bases; nucleotides not matched to a gene: 6. Germline values: CDR1 SGHTA, CDR2 FQGNSA. The CDR3 has 14 amino acids.

This clonotype was counted ten times or more. This rearrangement joins TRBV27 to TRBJ1-1; D perhaps matches TRBD1 (5 bases). V was clipped by 3 bases and J by 3 bases, with 14 bases between them. CDR3 size: 15 residues. CDR1 is MNHEY and CDR2 is SMNVEV in the germline V gene (reference sequence). The CDR3 region has the DNA TGTGCCAGCAGTTTGCTCGGGCAGGGCCACACTGAAGCTTTCTTT. Amino acid sequence: CASSLLGQGHTEAFF.

This chain links TRBV20-1 with TRBJ2-5; D ambiguous. V was pared by 2 bases and J by 0 bases, with 7 bases between. The CDR3 is 13 amino acids. CDR1 is DFQATT, CDR2 SNEGSKA, per germline (reference sequence). The CDR3 protein is CSARQLYQETQYF. DNA for the CDR3: TGCAGTGCTAGACAGTTGTACCAAGAGACCCAGTACTTC.

V usage is TRBV3-1 and J usage is TRBJ2-2, with TRBD1 as a possible D gene (6 bases). The CDR3 sequence is 16 residues long. The V end lost 4 bases, the J end lost 5 bases, and 17 bases lay between the germline ends. The germline V gene encodes CDR1 LGHDT and CDR2 YNNKEL (reference sequence). The CDR3 loop is CASSRTGTTPTGELFF. Here the CDR3 DNA reads TGTGCCAGCAGCCGCACCGGGACAACACCTACCGGGGAGCTGTTTTTT.

V is TRBV18 and J is TRBJ2-7; TRBD1 might be the D (6 bases). The V gene lost 5 bases and the J gene lost 4 bases, with 12 bases spanning the gap. From germline, CDR1 is KGHSH and CDR2 LQKENI. The CDR3 has 13 residues. CDR3 DNA sequence: TGTGCCAGCTCAAAGACAGGCCCTTACGAGCAGTACGTC. This codes for CASSKTGPYEQYV.

This clonotype was counted between two and nine times. The chain combines TRBV4-1 with TRBJ2-5; a weak D match, TRBD2 (5 bases). CDR1 and CDR2 (germline): MGHRA, YSYEKL. The V gene lost 0 bases and the J gene lost 5 bases, with 10 bases spanning the gap. This CDR3 spans 14 amino acids. The CDR3 is CASSQEGSDETQYF. DNA of the CDR3: TGCGCCAGCAGCCAAGAGGGTAGCGATGAGACCCAGTACTTC.

The chain joins TRBV12-3 or TRBV12-4 to TRBJ1-5; maybe TRBD1 (6 bases). Trimming left V 2 bases short and J 6 bases short, with 11 bases between. CDR3 length: 14 residues. CDR3 in amino acids: CASSLRGWGQPQHF. Written as DNA, the CDR3 is TGTGCCAGCAGTTTAAGGGGGTGGGGTCAGCCCCAGCATTTT.

There are a few counts of this clonotype. The gene calls are TRBV6-1 and TRBJ2-5, with no clear D. The germline gives CDR1 MNHNS, CDR2 SASEGT. This CDR3 has 10 amino acids. Trimming cost V 9 bases and J 5 bases, with 7 bases left between them. CDR3 sequence (DNA): TGTGCCAGTTCCGGCGAGACCCAGTACTTC. Translation gives CASSGETQYF.

In this sample, this clonotype turned up a few times. CDR3 nucleotides: TGTGCCAGCAGTGCCCTCTCGCCTGGAGGGAATTCACCCCTCCACTTT. This sequence encodes CASSALSPGGNSPLHF. The gene calls are TRBV28 and TRBJ1-6; D uncertain. V lost 5 bases and J 7 bases, leaving 18 bases between the germline ends. The germline V gene encodes CDR1 MDHEN and CDR2 SYDVKM. The CDR3 has 16 amino acids.

The V gene is TRBV19, the J gene TRBJ2-1; 8 bases map to TRBD1. Per germline, CDR1 LNHDA and CDR2 SQIVND (reference sequence). CDR3 length: 16 residues. V trimming: 0 bases; J trimming: 4 bases; junction bases outside the gene matches: 5. CDR3 residues: CASSIDVTGVYNEQFF. The DNA of the CDR3 is TGTGCCAGTAGTATAGATGTGACAGGGGTTTACAATGAGCAGTTCTTC.

There are many counts of this clonotype. The chain combines TRBV7-2 with TRBJ2-5, with D possibly TRBD2 on 6 matching bases. V was pared by 1 base and J by 5 bases, with 14 bases between. Germline V CDR1 and CDR2: SGHTA, FQGNSA. This CDR3 has 15 amino acids. CDR3 bases: TGTGCCAGCAGCTTAGGGAGGGGCAGAGGGGAGACCCAGTACTTC. Translated: CASSLGRGRGETQYF.

There are many counts of this clonotype. The rearrangement uses TRBV6-2 or TRBV6-3 and TRBJ1-1; D gene ambiguous. The germline CDR1 and CDR2 sequences are MNHEY and SVGEGT. The CDR3 runs 12 residues. Trimming pared 2 bases from V and 4 bases from J, leaving 5 bases between. The CDR3 coding sequence is TGTGCCAGCAGTTACCGGGTCACTGAAGCTTTCTTT. Translating gives CASSYRVTEAFF.

The V call is TRBV18, the J call TRBJ1-2; D gene uncertain. The CDR3 contains 15 residues. Germline V CDR1 and CDR2: KGHSH, LQKENI. The ends were cut back, 5 bases at V and 4 bases at J, with 17 bases in the middle. CDR3: CASSKARSLLYGYTF. DNA for the CDR3: TGTGCCAGCTCAAAGGCCCGGAGTTTGCTCTATGGCTACACCTTC.

This clonotype was found many times. CDR3 DNA: TGCAGTGCTAGAGTTGGGGGCGGACCTGAAGCTTTCTTT. Translating it yields CSARVGGGPEAFF. The chain links TRBV20-1 to TRBJ1-1; perhaps TRBD1 as D (6 bases). Germline V lookup: CDR1 DFQATT, CDR2 SNEGSKA (reference sequence). The CDR3 is 13 amino acids. Trimming left V 1 base short and J 6 bases short, with 12 bases between.

As to this clonotype: With a much larger clone just one base away, this may be a read error. This likely comes from a read error, as the CDR3 has no conserved phenylalanine or tryptophan at its end. V is TRBV4-1 and J is TRBJ1-1; D is ambiguous. CDR1 MGHRA and CDR2 YSYEKL come from the germline V gene. The CDR3 is made up of 14 amino acids. The V end was cut by 4 bases, the J end by 10 bases, with 19 bases between. DNA for the CDR3: TGCGCCAGCAGCCCCCCCCCGGGGAACCAGGTAGCTTTCCTT. This codes for CASSPPPGNQVAFL.

V is TRBV7-3 and J is TRBJ2-3; D is unclear. Trimming removed 1 base at V and 4 bases at J, with 6 bases between. The CDR3 has 13 amino acids. CDR1 is SGHTA and CDR2 is FQGTGA in the germline V gene. The CDR3 loop is CASSLSGSDTQYF. The CDR3 DNA reads TGTGCCAGCAGCTTAAGTGGGTCAGATACGCAGTATTTT. Filled out from reference TRBV7-3 and TRBJ2-3, the complete variable domain reads GAGVSQTPSNKVTEKGKYVELRCDPISGHTALYWYRQSLGQGPEFLIYFQGTGAADDSGLPNDRFFAVRPEGSVSTLKIQRTERGDSAVYLCASSLSGSDTQYFGPGTRLTVL.

This clonotype turned up a few times. The chain links TRBV7-9 to TRBJ2-1, with 9 bases identical to TRBD2. The CDR3 is 17 amino acids. Germline CDR1 and CDR2: SEHNR and FQNEAQ (reference sequence). After removal of 8 bases from V and 0 bases from J, the junction contained 11 bases not matched to a gene. The CDR3 loop reads CASPGASGEGSYNEQFF. The CDR3 region has the DNA TGTGCCAGCCCAGGGGCTAGCGGGGAGGGCTCCTACAATGAGCAGTTCTTC.

This clonotype has only a few counts. This sequence joins TRBV7-9 and TRBJ1-2, with D possibly TRBD1 on 5 matching bases. Germline values: CDR1 SEHNR, CDR2 FQNEAQ (reference sequence). Trimming took 5 bases from V and 3 from J, leaving 16 bases between them. CDR3 length equals 15 residues. The CDR3 region has the DNA TGTGCCAGCAGCCGGACAAGGGAAAAGGACTATGGCTACACCTTC. Translated: CASSRTREKDYGYTF.

This clonotype appeared many times. The rearrangement joins TRBV25-1 to TRBJ1-5, with D possibly matching TRBD1 (6 bases). Germline V gene lookup returns CDR1 MGHDK and CDR2 SYGVNS. The CDR3 runs to 15 residues. Trimming took 4 bases from V and 0 from J, leaving 10 bases between them. The CDR3 loop is CASSGTEYSNQPQHF. Here the CDR3 DNA reads TGTGCCAGCAGTGGGACAGAATATAGCAATCAGCCCCAGCATTTT. Variable domain in full (rest from reference TRBV25-1 and TRBJ1-5): EADIYQTPRYLVIGTGKKITLECSQTMGHDKMYWYQQDPGMELHLIHYSYGVNSTEKGDLSSESTVSRIRTEHFPLTLESARPSHTSQYLCASSGTEYSNQPQHFGDGTRLSIL.

This clonotype was detected only once. A much larger clone lies one base from this, so it may be a read error. The rearrangement links TRBV7-6 to TRBJ1-1, with D perhaps TRBD1 (5 bases). This CDR3 is 12 amino acids long. Germline CDR1 SGHVS, CDR2 FNYEAQ. The CDR3 DNA is TGTGCCGGCAGCTCGGGACGGACAGAAGCTTTCTTT. The encoded protein is CAGSSGRTEAFF.

This clonotype was counted only a few times. The chain carries TRBV10-2 and TRBJ2-1; D is tentatively TRBD1 or TRBD2 (5 bases each). The V gene's germline CDR1 is WSHSY and CDR2 SAAADI. V dropped 6 bases and J dropped 4 bases, with 16 bases sitting between them. This CDR3 has 15 amino acids. The CDR3 loop is CASRELVGLYNEQFF. In DNA, the CDR3 is TGCGCCAGCAGGGAACTAGTGGGGCTATACAATGAGCAGTTCTTC.

There are a few counts of this clonotype. The rearrangement links TRBV7-3 to TRBJ2-1; a weak D match, TRBD1 (6 bases). Germline CDR1 is SGHTA and CDR2 is FQGTGA. CDR3 length: 15 residues. V lost 3 bases to trimming and J lost 5 bases, with 14 bases between them. DNA of the CDR3: TGTGCCAGCAGCTTTACAGGGTCGATGGACAATGAGCAGTTCTTC. Protein sequence: CASSFTGSMDNEQFF.

The CDR3 loop is CSARVGSEQYV. CDR3 bases: TGCAGTGCTAGAGTGGGGTCCGAGCAGTACGTC. The chain employs TRBV20-1 and TRBJ2-7, with no clear D. The CDR3 sequence is 11 residues long. From germline, CDR1 is DFQATT and CDR2 SNEGSKA (reference sequence). Trimming cost V 1 base and J 6 bases, with 7 bases left between them.